This TCR beta chain was identified in a study of blood T cell repertoires in COVID-19. Looking at the study overall: The United States, Italy and Spain provided the acute and convalescent COVID-19 samples.

The CDR3 runs 12 residues. V was clipped by 10 bases and J by 6 bases; unmatched bases: 5. Original data processing: The assay estimated nucleated cells by amplifying reference gene primers. Libraries were prepared by immunoSEQ multiplex PCR; TCRdb keeps only in-frame clonotypes and omits some of them. V and J calls plus clone size are reproduced from that table; the DNA served to infer D and trimming. This table has about 200,000 clones, about nine tenths appearing once. Sequencing was performed on peripheral blood. The sequence was collected from a man aged 18-30 years with active or convalescent COVID-19. The chain couples TRBV12-3 or TRBV12-4 to TRBJ2-2, with 7 nucleotides matching TRBD1. The CDR3 DNA follows: TGTGCCATACCAGGGGGACCCGGGGAGCTGTTTTTT. It encodes CAIPGGPGELFF.